This T cell receptor beta chain was captured by sequencing in a study of response to subunit inactivated influenza vaccine. From the RT-PCR reads, TCRdb called clonotypes with MiXCR, one entry per CDR3 protein. The sample consists of about 540,000 distinct CDR3 sequences, roughly 23% of them appearing once. This clonotype has only a few counts. CDR1 SGHDT and CDR2 YYEEEE come from the germline V gene. This CDR3 is built from 14 residues. V shed 7 bases, J shed 6 bases, and the junction held 12 bases outside the gene matches. These data were also filed under a second study, of T cells expressing NK-cell markers. That paper notes: The TCR beta cDNA came from 5'RACE template switching with UMIs. Eight donors were sequenced, of whom seven were HCMV-seropositive, while the remaining one was HCMV-seronegative. Several experiments confined sorting to alpha-beta TCR T cells with an anti-gamma-delta TCR antibody. Of the CD8+ T cells in more than five donors, roughly 1.0-7.0% belonged to dominant NKG2C+ clonotypes.

The chain links TRBV5-6 to TRBJ1-1; 7 nucleotides align to TRBD1. The specimen was CD4+ T cells sorted from PBMCs, collected about 12 days after vaccination. The clonotype was recovered from a middle-aged man who received an inactivated influenza vaccine. CDR3 protein: CASQRQGGEAEAFF. DNA for the CDR3: TGTGCCAGCCAACGACAGGGAGGAGAAGCTGAAGCTTTCTTT.